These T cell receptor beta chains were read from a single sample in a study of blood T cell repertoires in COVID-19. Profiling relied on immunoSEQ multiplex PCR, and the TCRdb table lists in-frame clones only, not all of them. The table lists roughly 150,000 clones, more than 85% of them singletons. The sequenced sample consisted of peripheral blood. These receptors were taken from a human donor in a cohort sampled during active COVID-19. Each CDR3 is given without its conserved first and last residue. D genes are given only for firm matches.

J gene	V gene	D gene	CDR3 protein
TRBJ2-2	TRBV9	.	ASSVSGENTGELF
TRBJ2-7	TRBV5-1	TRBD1	ASGTATADEQY
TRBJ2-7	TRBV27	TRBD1	ASSHSGTGAYEQY
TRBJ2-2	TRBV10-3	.	AISEPSNGGELF
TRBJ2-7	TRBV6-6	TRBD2	ASSYSLAGVPYEQY
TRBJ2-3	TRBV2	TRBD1	ASSPGQAPDTQY
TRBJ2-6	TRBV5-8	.	ASSFTGSSGANVLT
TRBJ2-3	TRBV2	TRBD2	ASTRTSYTDTQY
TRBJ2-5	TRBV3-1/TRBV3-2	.	ASSQRTERETQY
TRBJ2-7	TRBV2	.	ASSERVLGEQY
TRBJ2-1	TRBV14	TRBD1	ASSQDPTGWSSYNEQF
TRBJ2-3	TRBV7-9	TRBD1	ASSLRTGGGY
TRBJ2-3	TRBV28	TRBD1	AAGGVVPDTQY
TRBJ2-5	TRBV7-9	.	ASSRQETQY
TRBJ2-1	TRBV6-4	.	ASKEGGDYNEQF
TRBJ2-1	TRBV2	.	ASSVDLWEF